This TCR beta chain appears in the sequencing data of a study of T cells in Graves' hyperthyroidism and ophthalmopathy. This clonotype was seen at least ten times. With 3 bases removed from V and 8 bases from J, the gap between germline ends came to 7 bases. The CDR3 has 12 amino acids. The germline CDR1 and CDR2 sequences are SNHLY and FYNNEI. RNA transcripts gave rise to amplified TCR beta CDR3 regions. The HTBI primer set drove a first-round RT-PCR of the TCR CDR3. TCRdb independently ran MiXCR on the multiplex PCR reads; one entry per CDR3 protein. The sample includes around 600,000 distinct CDR3 sequences, just under 45% of them seen just once.

The receptor's source is an adult man with Graves' disease, either hyperthyroidism or ophthalmopathy (not recorded which). The specimen was peripheral blood or thyroid tissue (not recorded which). The V and J genes are TRBV2 and TRBJ1-4; the D is unclear. CDR3 DNA sequence: TGTGCCAGCAGTGAGGGCCCAGAAAAACTGTTTTTT. Translation: CASSEGPEKLFF.